A selection of T cell receptor beta chains follows, all from one sample in a study of blood T cell repertoires in COVID-19. TCRdb's table, derived via immunoSEQ multiplex PCR, lists solely in-frame clones and lacks some. The sample has 250,000 to 350,000 clones; more than 90% are singletons. Sequences were obtained from PBMCs or T cells enriched from blood (not recorded which). Receptors originate from a man aged 55 to 70 who had recovered from COVID-19. CDR3s include the opening cysteine and the closing phenylalanine or tryptophan. The D gene is left open where the match is weak. Only some rows state a clone size, as once, few, many or a class for expanded clones.

v_call	j_call	d_call	clone_size	cdr3_aa	cdr3_nt
TRBV19	TRBJ1-2	-	few	CASTFSSNYGYTF	TGTGCCAGTACCTTTTCCTCTAACTATGGCTACACCTTC
TRBV7-3	TRBJ2-5	TRBD1	-	CASSDRGPETQYF	TGTGCCAGCAGCGACAGGGGACCAGAGACCCAGTACTTC
TRBV7-8	TRBJ2-7	-	once	CASSPTRGYEQYF	TGTGCCAGCAGCCCAACCCGAGGATACGAGCAGTACTTC
TRBV7-9	TRBJ2-7	TRBD2	-	CASSLVREGREQYF	TGTGCCAGCAGCTTAGTACGGGAGGGCCGCGAGCAGTACTTC
TRBV12-3/TRBV12-4	TRBJ1-1	-	-	CASSLALQPRAFF	TGTGCCAGCAGTTTAGCGCTGCAACCTCGGGCTTTCTTT
TRBV7-9	TRBJ2-1	-	-	CASSLVSGRRNEQFF	TGTGCCAGCAGCTTAGTTTCGGGAAGGAGGAATGAGCAGTTCTTC
TRBV19	TRBJ2-7	TRBD1	-	CASSEGQGFYEQYF	TGTGCCAGTAGTGAGGGACAGGGTTTCTACGAGCAGTACTTC
TRBV4-1	TRBJ2-7	TRBD2	once	CASSQGVAGASYEQYF	TGCGCCAGCAGCCAAGGGGTAGCGGGGGCCTCCTACGAGCAGTACTTC
TRBV21-1	TRBJ1-5	-	few	CASRTGSPPQHF	TGTGCCAGCAGAACAGGATCTCCGCCCCAGCATTTT
TRBV6-5	TRBJ1-2	-	-	CASSQSGWSYGYTF	TGTGCCAGCAGTCAATCAGGGTGGAGCTATGGCTACACCTTC
TRBV3-1/TRBV3-2	TRBJ1-1	-	-	CASSQGMRAFF	TGTGCCAGCAGCCAAGGGATGAGGGCTTTCTTT
TRBV13	TRBJ1-6	TRBD1	-	CASSPGGTSYNSPLHF	TGTGCCAGCAGCCCAGGGGGGACCTCCTATAATTCACCCCTCCACTTT
TRBV4-3	TRBJ1-5	-	-	CASSHRQGGQPQHF	TGCGCCAGCAGCCATCGCCAAGGCGGTCAGCCCCAGCATTTT
TRBV2	TRBJ2-1	TRBD1	-	CASSITGGHEQFF	TGTGCCAGCAGCATTACAGGGGGGCATGAGCAGTTCTTC
TRBV10-3	TRBJ1-1	TRBD1	-	CAISGGTGGHPTVTGTEAFF	TGTGCCATCAGTGGTGGGACAGGGGGCCACCCAACGGTAACGGGCACTGAAGCTTTCTTT
TRBV30	TRBJ2-2	-	-	CAWSPAGNTGELFF	TGTGCCTGGAGTCCGGCAGGGAACACCGGGGAGCTGTTTTTT
TRBV5-1	TRBJ2-5	-	once	CASSLTDPGETQYF	TGCGCCAGCAGCTTGACAGACCCTGGGGAGACCCAGTACTTC
TRBV19	TRBJ1-5	-	few	CASSVQGPGNQPQHF	TGTGCCAGTAGTGTACAGGGCCCTGGCAATCAGCCCCAGCATTTT
TRBV6-5	TRBJ2-7	-	-	CASSRAGKVHEQYF	TGTGCCAGCAGTAGGGCAGGGAAGGTTCACGAGCAGTACTTC
TRBV7-8	TRBJ1-5	-	-	CASSLGRVNQPQHF	TGTGCCAGCAGCTTAGGGCGGGTCAATCAGCCCCAGCATTTT